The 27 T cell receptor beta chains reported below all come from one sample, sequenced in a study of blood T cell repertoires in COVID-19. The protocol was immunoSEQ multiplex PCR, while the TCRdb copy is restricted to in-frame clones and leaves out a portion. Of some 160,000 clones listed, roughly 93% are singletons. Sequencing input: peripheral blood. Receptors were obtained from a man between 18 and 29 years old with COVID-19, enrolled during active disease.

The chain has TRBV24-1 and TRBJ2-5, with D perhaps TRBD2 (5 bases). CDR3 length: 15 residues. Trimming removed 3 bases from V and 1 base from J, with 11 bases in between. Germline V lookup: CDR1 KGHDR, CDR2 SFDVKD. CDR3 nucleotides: TGTGCCACCAGTGATCCGGGGTACGGCCAAGAGACCCAGTACTTC. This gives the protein CATSDPGYGQETQYF.

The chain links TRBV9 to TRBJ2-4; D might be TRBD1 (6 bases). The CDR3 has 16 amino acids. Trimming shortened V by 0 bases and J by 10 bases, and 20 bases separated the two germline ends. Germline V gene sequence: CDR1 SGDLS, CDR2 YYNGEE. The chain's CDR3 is CASSVAPGPPQGIQYF. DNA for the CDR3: TGTGCCAGCAGCGTAGCCCCGGGGCCTCCCCAGGGGATTCAGTACTTC.

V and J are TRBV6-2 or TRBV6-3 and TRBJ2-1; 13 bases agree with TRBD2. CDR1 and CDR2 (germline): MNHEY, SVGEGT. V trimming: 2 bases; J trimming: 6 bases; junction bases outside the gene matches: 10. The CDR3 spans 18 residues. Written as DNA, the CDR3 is TGTGCCAGCAGTTACACTTGGACTAGCGGGAGAAATCCCAATGAGCAGTTCTTC. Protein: CASSYTWTSGRNPNEQFF.

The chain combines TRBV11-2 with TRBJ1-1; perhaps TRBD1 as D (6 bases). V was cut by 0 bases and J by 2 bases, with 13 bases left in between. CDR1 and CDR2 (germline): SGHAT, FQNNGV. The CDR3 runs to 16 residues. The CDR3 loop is CASSLDRRGRNTEAFF. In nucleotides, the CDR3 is TGTGCCAGCAGCTTAGATCGCAGGGGCAGAAACACTGAAGCTTTCTTT.

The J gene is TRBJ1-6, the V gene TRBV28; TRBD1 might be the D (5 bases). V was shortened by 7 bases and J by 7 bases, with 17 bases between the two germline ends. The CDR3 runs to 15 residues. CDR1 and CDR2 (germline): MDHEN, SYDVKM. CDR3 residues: CASKLPGGRNSPLHF. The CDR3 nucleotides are TGTGCCAGCAAGCTACCGGGGGGAAGGAATTCACCCCTCCACTTT.

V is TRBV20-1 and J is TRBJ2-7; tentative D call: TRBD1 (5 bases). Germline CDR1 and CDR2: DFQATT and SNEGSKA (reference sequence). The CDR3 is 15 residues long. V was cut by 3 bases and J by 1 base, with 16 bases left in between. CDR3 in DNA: TGCAGTGCTAGTTCAGGGCAGGAGAGGTCCTACGAGCAGTACTTC. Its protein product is CSASSGQERSYEQYF.

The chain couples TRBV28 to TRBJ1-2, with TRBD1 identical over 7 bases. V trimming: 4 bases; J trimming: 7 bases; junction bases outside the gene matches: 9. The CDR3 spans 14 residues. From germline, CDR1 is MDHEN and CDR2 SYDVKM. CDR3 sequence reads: CASSSSLNRGGYTF. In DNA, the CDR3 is TGTGCCAGCAGTTCCTCCCTTAACAGGGGTGGCTACACCTTC.

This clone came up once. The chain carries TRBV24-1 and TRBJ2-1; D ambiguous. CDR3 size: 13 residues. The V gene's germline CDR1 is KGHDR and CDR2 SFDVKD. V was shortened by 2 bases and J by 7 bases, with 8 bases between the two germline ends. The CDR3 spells CATSDSLLNEQFF. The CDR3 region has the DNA TGTGCCACCAGTGATTCTCTCTTGAATGAGCAGTTCTTC.

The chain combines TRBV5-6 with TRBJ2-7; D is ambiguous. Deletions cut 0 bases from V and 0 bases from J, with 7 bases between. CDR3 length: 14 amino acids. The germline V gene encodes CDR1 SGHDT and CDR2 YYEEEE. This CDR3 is CASSLGRSSYEQYF. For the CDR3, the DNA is TGTGCCAGCAGCTTGGGGCGGAGCTCCTACGAGCAGTACTTC.

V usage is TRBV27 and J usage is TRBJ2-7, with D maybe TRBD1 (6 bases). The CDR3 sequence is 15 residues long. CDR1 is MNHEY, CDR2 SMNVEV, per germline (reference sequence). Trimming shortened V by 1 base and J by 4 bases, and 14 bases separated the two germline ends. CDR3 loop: CASSLYRGRGYEQYF. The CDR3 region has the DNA TGTGCCAGCAGTTTATATCGGGGCAGGGGTTACGAGCAGTACTTC.

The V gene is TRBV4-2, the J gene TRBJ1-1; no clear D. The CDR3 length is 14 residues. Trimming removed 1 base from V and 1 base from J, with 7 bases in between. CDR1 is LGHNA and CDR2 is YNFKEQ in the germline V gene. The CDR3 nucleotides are TGTGCCAGCAGCCAAGGGCTCAAGAACACTGAAGCTTTCTTT. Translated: CASSQGLKNTEAFF.

CDR3 in DNA: TGTGCCATCAGTCCGCTGGACGGGGGGATGACCGGGGAGCTGTTTTTT. It specifies CAISPLDGGMTGELFF. The chain recombines TRBV10-3 with TRBJ2-2; 7 bases line up with TRBD2. Germline V lookup: CDR1 ENHRY, CDR2 SYGVKD. This CDR3 has 16 amino acids. The ends lost 5 bases at V and 5 bases at J; junction bases unmatched: 11.

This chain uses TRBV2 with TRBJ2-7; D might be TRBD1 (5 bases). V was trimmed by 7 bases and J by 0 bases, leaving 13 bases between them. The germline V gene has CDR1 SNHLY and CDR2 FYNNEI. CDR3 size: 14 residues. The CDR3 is CASTEIDSSYEQYF. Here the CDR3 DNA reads TGTGCCAGCACCGAAATCGACAGCTCCTACGAGCAGTACTTC.

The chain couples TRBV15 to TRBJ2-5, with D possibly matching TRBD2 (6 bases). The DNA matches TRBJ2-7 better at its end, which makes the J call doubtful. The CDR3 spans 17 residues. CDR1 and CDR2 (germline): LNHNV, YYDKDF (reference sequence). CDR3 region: CATSRDILATSSYEQYF. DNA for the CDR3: TGTGCCACCAGCAGAGATATTTTAGCGACTAGCTCCTACGAGCAGTACTTC.

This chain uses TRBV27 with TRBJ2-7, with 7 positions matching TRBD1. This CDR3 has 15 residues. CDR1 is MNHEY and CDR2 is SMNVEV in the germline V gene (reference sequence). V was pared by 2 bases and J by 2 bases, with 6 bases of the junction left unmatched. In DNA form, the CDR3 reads TGTGCCAGCAGTTTAACCGGGACAGCTCCCTACGAGCAGTACTTC. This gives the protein CASSLTGTAPYEQYF.

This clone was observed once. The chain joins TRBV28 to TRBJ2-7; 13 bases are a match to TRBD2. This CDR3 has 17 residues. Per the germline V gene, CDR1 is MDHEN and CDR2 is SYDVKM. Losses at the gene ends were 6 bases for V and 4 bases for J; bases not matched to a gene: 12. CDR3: CASRRTSGSGSSYEQYF. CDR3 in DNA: TGTGCCAGCAGACGGACTAGCGGGAGTGGTAGTTCTTACGAGCAGTACTTC.

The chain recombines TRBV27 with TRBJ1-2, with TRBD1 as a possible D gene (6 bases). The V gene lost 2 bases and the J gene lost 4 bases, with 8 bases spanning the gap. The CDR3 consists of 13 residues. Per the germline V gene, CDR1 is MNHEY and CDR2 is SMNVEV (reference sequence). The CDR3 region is CASSLNRAYGYTF. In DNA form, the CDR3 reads TGTGCCAGCAGTTTAAACAGGGCCTATGGCTACACCTTC.

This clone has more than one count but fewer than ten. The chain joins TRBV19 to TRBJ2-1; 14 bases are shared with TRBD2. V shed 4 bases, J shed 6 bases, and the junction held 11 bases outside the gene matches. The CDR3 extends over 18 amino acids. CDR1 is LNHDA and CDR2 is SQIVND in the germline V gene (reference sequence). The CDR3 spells CASSTSFGLAGGANEQFF. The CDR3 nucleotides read TGTGCCAGTAGTACCTCTTTTGGACTAGCGGGGGGCGCCAATGAGCAGTTCTTC.

The CDR3 loop reads CSVRDTAYEQYF. The CDR3 DNA follows: TGCAGCGTACGGGACACAGCCTACGAGCAGTACTTC. The chain uses TRBV29-1 and TRBJ2-7; maybe TRBD1 (6 bases). Trimming shortened V by 6 bases and J by 2 bases, and 11 bases separated the two germline ends. CDR1 and CDR2 (germline): SQVTM, ANQGSEA. The CDR3 is made up of 12 amino acids.

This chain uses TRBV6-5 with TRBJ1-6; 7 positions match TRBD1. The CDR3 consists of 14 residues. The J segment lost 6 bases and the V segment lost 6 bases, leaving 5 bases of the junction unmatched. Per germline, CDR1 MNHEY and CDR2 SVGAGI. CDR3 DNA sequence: TGTGCCAGCAGCCGAGGGGGCCGTAATTCACCCCTCCACTTT. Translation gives CASSRGGRNSPLHF.

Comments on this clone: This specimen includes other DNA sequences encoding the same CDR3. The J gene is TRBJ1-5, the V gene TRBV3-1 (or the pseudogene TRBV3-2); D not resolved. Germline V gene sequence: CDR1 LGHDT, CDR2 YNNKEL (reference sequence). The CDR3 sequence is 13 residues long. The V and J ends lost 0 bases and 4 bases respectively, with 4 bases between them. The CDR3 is CASSQDRNQPQHF. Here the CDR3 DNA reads TGTGCCAGCAGCCAAGACAGAAATCAGCCCCAGCATTTT.

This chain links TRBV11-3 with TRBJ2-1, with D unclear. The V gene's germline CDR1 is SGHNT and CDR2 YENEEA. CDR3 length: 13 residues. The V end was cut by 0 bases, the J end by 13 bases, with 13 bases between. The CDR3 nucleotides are TGTGCCAGCAGCTTAGATTCGGGTGAACTACAGTTCTTC. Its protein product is CASSLDSGELQFF.

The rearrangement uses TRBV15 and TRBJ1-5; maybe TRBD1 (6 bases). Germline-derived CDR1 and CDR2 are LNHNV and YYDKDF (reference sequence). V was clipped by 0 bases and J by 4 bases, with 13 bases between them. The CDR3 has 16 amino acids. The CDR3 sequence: CATSRELWTVNQPQHF. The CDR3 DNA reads TGTGCCACCAGCAGAGAGTTGTGGACAGTTAATCAGCCCCAGCATTTT. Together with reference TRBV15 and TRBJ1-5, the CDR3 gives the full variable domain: DAMVIQNPRYQVTQFGKPVTLSCSQTLNHNVMYWYQQKSSQAPKLLFHYYDKDFNNEADTPDNFQSRRPNTSFCFLDIRSPGLGDTAMYLCATSRELWTVNQPQHFGDGTRLSIL.

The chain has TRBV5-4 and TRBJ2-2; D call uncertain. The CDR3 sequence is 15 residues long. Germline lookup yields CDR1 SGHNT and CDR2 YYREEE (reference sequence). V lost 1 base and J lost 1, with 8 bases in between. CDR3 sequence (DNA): TGTGCCAGCAGCTTGCCAGGCCTGAACACCGGGGAGCTGTTTTTT. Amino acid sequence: CASSLPGLNTGELFF.

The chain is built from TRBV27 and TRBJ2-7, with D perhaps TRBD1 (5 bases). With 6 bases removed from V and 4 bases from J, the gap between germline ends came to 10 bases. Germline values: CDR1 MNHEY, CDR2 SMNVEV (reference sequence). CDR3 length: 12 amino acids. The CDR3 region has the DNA TGTGCCAGCAGAGACAGCCCATACGAGCAGTACTTC. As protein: CASRDSPYEQYF.

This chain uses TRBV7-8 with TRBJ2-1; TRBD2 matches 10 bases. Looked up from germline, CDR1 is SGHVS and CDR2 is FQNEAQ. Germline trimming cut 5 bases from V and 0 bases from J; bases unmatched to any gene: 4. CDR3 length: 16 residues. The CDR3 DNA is TGTGCCAGCAGCCCTGAGCGGGAGGGCTCCTACAATGAGCAGTTCTTC. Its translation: CASSPEREGSYNEQFF.

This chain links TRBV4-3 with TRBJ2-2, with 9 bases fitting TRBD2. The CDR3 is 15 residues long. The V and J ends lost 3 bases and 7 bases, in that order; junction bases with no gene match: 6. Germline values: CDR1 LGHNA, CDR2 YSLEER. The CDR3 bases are TGCGCCAGCAGCCAGGGACTAGCTGGGAGCGGGGAGCTGTTTTTT. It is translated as CASSQGLAGSGELFF.